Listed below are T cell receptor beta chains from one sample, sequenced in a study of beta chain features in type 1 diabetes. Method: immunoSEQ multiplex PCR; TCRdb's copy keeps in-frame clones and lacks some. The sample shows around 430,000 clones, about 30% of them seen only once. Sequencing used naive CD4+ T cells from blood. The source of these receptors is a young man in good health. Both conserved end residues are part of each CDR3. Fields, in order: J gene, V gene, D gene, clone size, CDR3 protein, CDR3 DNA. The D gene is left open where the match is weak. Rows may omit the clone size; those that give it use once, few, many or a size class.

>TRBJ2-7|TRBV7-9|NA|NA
CASSAQYEQYF
TGTGCCAGCAGCGCCCAGTACGAGCAGTACTTC
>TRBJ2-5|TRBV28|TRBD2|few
CASSLAGVQETQYF
TGTGCCAGCAGTTTAGCGGGGGTCCAAGAGACCCAGTACTTC
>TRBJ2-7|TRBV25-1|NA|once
CASSEPGRWEQYF
TGTGCCAGCAGTGAGCCCGGGAGATGGGAGCAGTACTTC
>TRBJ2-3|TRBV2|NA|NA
CASSEMPASTDTQYF
TGTGCCAGCAGTGAAATGCCCGCTAGCACAGATACGCAGTATTTT
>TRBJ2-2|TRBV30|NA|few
CAFTEDEGQTGELFF
TGTGCCTTCACAGAGGACGAAGGACAGACCGGGGAGCTGTTTTTT
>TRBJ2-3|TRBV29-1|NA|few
CSGGRDSLDTQYF
TGCAGCGGTGGCCGGGACTCTCTTGATACGCAGTATTTT
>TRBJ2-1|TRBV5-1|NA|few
CASSWEREQFF
TGCGCCAGCAGCTGGGAGCGGGAGCAGTTCTTC
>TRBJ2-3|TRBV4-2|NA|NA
CASSPEGEGHGDTQYF
TGTGCCAGCAGCCCGGAGGGGGAGGGCCATGGAGATACGCAGTATTTT
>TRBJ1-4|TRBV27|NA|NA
CASSSYEKLFF
TGTGCCAGCAGCTCGTATGAAAAACTGTTTTTT
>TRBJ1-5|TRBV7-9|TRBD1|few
CASSSDRVAQPQHF
TGTGCCAGCAGCTCGGACAGGGTGGCTCAGCCCCAGCATTTT
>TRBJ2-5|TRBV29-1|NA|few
CSVPPGGLMETQYF
TGCAGCGTTCCCCCAGGGGGGCTGATGGAGACCCAGTACTTC
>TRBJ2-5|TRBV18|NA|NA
CASSPRTGQETQYF
TGTGCCAGCTCCCCGCGGACCGGACAAGAGACCCAGTACTTC
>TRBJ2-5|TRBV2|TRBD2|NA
CASRRTSGQETQYF
TGTGCCAGCAGACGGACTAGCGGCCAAGAGACCCAGTACTTC
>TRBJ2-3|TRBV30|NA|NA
CAWSGFGSPRGADTQYF
TGTGCCTGGAGCGGTTTCGGGAGTCCTAGGGGGGCAGATACGCAGTATTTT
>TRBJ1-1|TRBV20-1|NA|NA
CSARGNTEAFF
TGCAGTGCTAGGGGTAATACTGAAGCTTTCTTT
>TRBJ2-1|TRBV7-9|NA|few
CASSSPPVGQHYNEQFF
TGTGCCAGCAGCTCGCCGCCCGTCGGGCAGCACTACAATGAGCAGTTCTTC
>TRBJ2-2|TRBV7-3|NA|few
CASSLLGPGKAGELFF
TGTGCCAGCAGCTTACTCGGGCCAGGGAAGGCCGGGGAGCTGTTTTTT
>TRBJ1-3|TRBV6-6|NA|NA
CASSYSGSTNTIYF
TGTGCCAGCAGTTACTCCGGCAGTACGAACACCATATATTTT
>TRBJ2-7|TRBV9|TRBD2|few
CASSVGLAESSYEQYF
TGTGCCAGCAGCGTAGGGCTAGCGGAGAGCTCCTACGAGCAGTACTTC
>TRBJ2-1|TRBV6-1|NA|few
CASTSTALHEQFF
TGTGCCAGCACCTCGACCGCCCTCCATGAGCAGTTCTTC
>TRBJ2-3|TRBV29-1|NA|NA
CSVEQGTDTQYF
TGCAGCGTTGAACAGGGTACAGATACGCAGTATTTT
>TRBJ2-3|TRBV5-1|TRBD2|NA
CASSLVLAGFTDTQYF
TGCGCCAGCAGCTTGGTGCTAGCGGGGTTCACAGATACGCAGTATTTT
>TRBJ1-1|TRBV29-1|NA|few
CSVSPMNTEAFF
TGCAGCGTCAGTCCCATGAACACTGAAGCTTTCTTT
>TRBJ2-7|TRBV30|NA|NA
CAWSSSGAEQYF
TGTGCCTGGAGTTCGTCGGGGGCCGAGCAGTACTTC
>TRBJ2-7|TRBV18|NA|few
CASSQGPAGGPYEQYF
TGTGCCAGCTCGCAAGGTCCCGCCGGCGGACCCTACGAGCAGTACTTC
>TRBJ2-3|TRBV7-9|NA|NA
CANVRIGQGSTPDTQYF
TGTGCCAACGTGCGAATCGGGCAGGGGAGTACCCCAGATACGCAGTATTTT
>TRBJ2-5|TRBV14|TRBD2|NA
CASSRGTSGKETQYF
TGTGCCAGCAGCCGGGGGACTAGCGGGAAGGAGACCCAGTACTTC
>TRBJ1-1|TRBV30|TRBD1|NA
CAWSVPRGYTEAFF
TGTGCCTGGAGTGTTCCCAGGGGGTACACTGAAGCTTTCTTT